These 25 T cell receptor beta chains came from one sample sequenced in a study of cytomegalovirus exposure and HLA in healthy donors. The PCR employed 60 Vbeta primers together with 13 Jbeta primers. The method was immunoSEQ multiplex PCR; TCRdb's version includes in-frame clones alone and lacks a portion of them. The sample carries fewer than 120,000 clones, 79% recorded once. Source material: PBMCs. Receptors originate from a man aged 25-45 years in good health and CMV-seropositive.

The J gene is TRBJ1-2, the V gene TRBV14; D possibly corresponds to TRBD1 (5 bases). CDR3 size: 16 residues. V was clipped by 1 base and J by 5 bases, with 17 bases between them. CDR1 and CDR2 (germline): SGHDN, FVKESK. CDR3 DNA: TGTGCCAGCAGCCAAGGGAGCTGGCAGGGAACTTATGGCTACACCTTC. It is translated as CASSQGSWQGTYGYTF.

The J gene is TRBJ1-4, the V gene TRBV6-1; no clear D. The V gene lost 6 bases and the J gene lost 7 bases, with 12 bases spanning the gap. The CDR3 runs 13 residues. Germline CDR1 and CDR2: MNHNS and SASEGT. The CDR3 coding sequence is TGTGCCAGCAGAACGGGTACCCTTGAAAAACTGTTTTTT. It yields the protein CASRTGTLEKLFF.

The chain has TRBV4-1 and TRBJ1-3, with 7 bases lining up with TRBD1. This CDR3 is 15 amino acids long. Looked up from germline, CDR1 is MGHRA and CDR2 is YSYEKL. V shed 1 base and J 3 bases; nucleotides not matched to a gene: 3. CDR3 amino acids: CASSQVGQSGNTIYF. The DNA for the CDR3 is TGCGCCAGCAGCCAAGTGGGACAGAGTGGAAACACCATATATTTT.

The V and J genes are TRBV2 and TRBJ2-5, with TRBD1 as a possible D gene (5 bases). The V gene lost 5 bases and the J gene lost 6 bases, with 16 bases spanning the gap. The CDR3 is 14 residues long. CDR1 is SNHLY and CDR2 is FYNNEI in the germline V gene. As DNA, the CDR3 is TGTGCCAGCAGTTCCGACAAGGGGATACAGACCCAGTACTTC. Translation: CASSSDKGIQTQYF.

V and J are TRBV19 and TRBJ2-1, with D perhaps TRBD2 (6 bases). V gave up 3 bases and J gave up 7 bases, with 16 bases separating them. CDR1 and CDR2 from the germline V gene are LNHDA and SQIVND (reference sequence). The CDR3 loop spans 15 amino acids. CDR3 DNA: TGTGCCAGTAGTATTATGGGACTGAGAGGGAATGAGCAGTTCTTC. Amino acids: CASSIMGLRGNEQFF.

The genes are TRBV7-2 and TRBJ2-1, with TRBD2 identical over 7 bases. The CDR3 totals 15 residues. Trimming took 4 bases from V and 0 from J; bases not matched to a gene: 3. CDR1 is SGHTA, CDR2 FQGNSA, per germline. Here the CDR3 reads CASSSRTSSYNEQFF. In nucleotides, the CDR3 is TGTGCCAGCAGCTCTCGGACTAGCTCCTACAATGAGCAGTTCTTC.

V is TRBV9 and J is TRBJ2-2; D not certain. The CDR3 has 12 residues. V was trimmed by 1 base and J by 7 bases, leaving 5 bases between them. The germline gives CDR1 SGDLS, CDR2 YYNGEE. The CDR3 reads CASSVFLGELFF. The CDR3 nucleotides are TGTGCCAGCAGCGTATTCCTCGGGGAGCTGTTTTTT.

This sequence joins TRBV15 and TRBJ2-7; tentative D call: TRBD2 (6 bases). Deletions cut 1 base from V and 9 bases from J, with 19 bases between. CDR1 and CDR2 from the germline V gene are LNHNV and YYDKDF (reference sequence). The CDR3 runs to 15 residues. The CDR3 DNA reads TGTGCCACCAGCAGAGGCCGGGACTCAAGTACGGGGCAGTACTTC. Amino acids: CATSRGRDSSTGQYF.

The genes are TRBV5-4 and TRBJ2-5, with TRBD2 matching 11 bases. Germline trimming cut 7 bases from V and 3 bases from J; bases unmatched to any gene: 2. This CDR3 is built from 13 residues. Germline CDR1 reads SGHNT; CDR2 reads YYREEE (reference sequence). CDR3 residues: CASGTSGKETQYF. CDR3 DNA sequence: TGTGCCAGCGGGACTAGCGGAAAAGAGACCCAGTACTTC.

The chain carries TRBV13 and TRBJ2-6; D remains unclear. V lost 3 bases and J 0 bases, leaving 9 bases between the germline ends. Germline lookup yields CDR1 PRHDT and CDR2 FYEKMQ (reference sequence). This CDR3 is built from 16 residues. The CDR3 DNA reads as TGTGCCAGCAGCTTTCCCACTCTCTCTGGGGCCAACGTCCTGACTTTC. It translates to CASSFPTLSGANVLTF.

The V gene is TRBV19, the J gene TRBJ2-2, with a weak D call TRBD1 (5 bases). Between the trimmed V and J ends, which lost 4 bases and 4 bases, there was a span of 10 bases. The CDR3 spans 14 residues. CDR1 is LNHDA, CDR2 SQIVND, per germline (reference sequence). In DNA, the CDR3 is TGTGCCAGTAGTACCCCGACAGCCACCGGGGAGCTGTTTTTT. Protein product: CASSTPTATGELFF.

The chain links TRBV2 to TRBJ2-1; TRBD2 agrees at 9 bases. The CDR3 sequence is 17 residues long. Germline V lookup: CDR1 SNHLY, CDR2 FYNNEI. V gave up 3 bases and J gave up 7 bases; unmatched junction bases: 13. This CDR3 is CASSDGAGLAIDNEQFF. The DNA of the CDR3 is TGTGCCAGCAGTGATGGGGCAGGACTAGCGATCGATAATGAGCAGTTCTTC.

The chain is built from TRBV21-1 and TRBJ2-7; the table's D call, TRBD1, has no DNA check behind it. TRBV21-1 is flagged as a pseudogene. This CDR3 spans 18 amino acids. The DNA for the CDR3 is TGTGCCCTATATAATCGAGGCGAAGACAGGGGGCACTCCTACGAGCAGTACTTC. Residues: CALYNRGEDRGHSYEQYF.

This clone appeared once. This chain links TRBV13 with TRBJ2-1; TRBD2 agrees at 11 bases. The germline V gene encodes CDR1 PRHDT and CDR2 FYEKMQ (reference sequence). The CDR3 is 17 amino acids. The junction had 10 bases not matched to a gene; V was cut back by 5 bases and J by 4 bases. In nucleotides, the CDR3 is TGTGCCAGCAGCCCTAACCCTAGCGGGGGGCCGTACAATGAGCAGTTCTTC. Its protein product is CASSPNPSGGPYNEQFF.

The rearrangement joins TRBV18 to TRBJ1-6; 7 bases map to TRBD1. Trimming cost V 3 bases and J 5 bases; bases outside gene matches: 7. Germline CDR1 reads KGHSH; CDR2 reads LQKENI. The CDR3 spans 16 residues. The CDR3 bases are TGTGCCAGCTCACCGACGGAGGGGGCCAATAATTCACCCCTCCACTTT. Its translation: CASSPTEGANNSPLHF.

The chain employs TRBV28 and TRBJ2-3; TRBD2 matches 7 bases. This CDR3 comprises 15 residues. Unmatched junction bases numbered 7, after V lost 3 bases and J lost 4 bases. The germline gives CDR1 MDHEN, CDR2 SYDVKM. The CDR3 DNA reads as TGTGCCAGCAGTTTTATTGGACTAGGCGCAGATACGCAGTATTTT. It codes for CASSFIGLGADTQYF.

This chain connects TRBV7-8 to TRBJ2-1; D gene uncertain. Germline V gene sequence: CDR1 SGHVS, CDR2 FQNEAQ. Between the trimmed V and J ends, which lost 5 bases and 4 bases, there was a span of 30 bases. The CDR3 extends over 20 amino acids. For the CDR3, the DNA is TGTGCCAGCAGCCCTAGGCGCCTACCCACCCCCTCGAGTGTATACAATGAGCAGTTCTTC. It encodes CASSPRRLPTPSSVYNEQFF.

The chain uses TRBV7-2 and TRBJ1-4; no clear D gene. The germline gives CDR1 SGHTA, CDR2 FQGNSA. V was pared by 0 bases and J by 2 bases, with 16 bases between. The CDR3 runs to 18 residues. CDR3 in amino acids: CASSLAAHPGATNEKLFF. The DNA for the CDR3 is TGTGCCAGCAGCTTAGCCGCACACCCGGGTGCGACTAATGAAAAACTGTTTTTT.

The chain is built from TRBV11-2 and TRBJ1-2; TRBD1 matches at 7 bases. Germline-derived CDR1 and CDR2 are SGHAT and FQNNGV. V lost 2 bases, J lost 5 bases, and 8 bases stayed unmatched. The CDR3 length is 15 residues. The CDR3 DNA reads TGTGCCAGCAGCTTACACACACAGGGGCAGTATGGCTACACCTTC. It specifies CASSLHTQGQYGYTF. Full variable domain (remainder filled in from reference TRBV11-2 and TRBJ1-2): EAGVAQSPRYKIIEKRQSVAFWCNPISGHATLYWYQQILGQGPKLLIQFQNNGVVDDSQLPKDRFSAERLKGVDSTLKIQPAKLEDSAVYLCASSLHTQGQYGYTFGSGTRLTVV.

The chain joins TRBV4-2 to TRBJ2-1; 7 nucleotides line up with TRBD2. CDR1 LGHNA and CDR2 YNFKEQ come from the germline V gene. With 5 bases clipped from V and 2 bases from J, the junction kept 9 bases outside the gene matches. CDR3 length: 16 amino acids. CDR3 in DNA: TGTGCCAGCAGCTCTTTGGGGGGGGTTACCTACAATGAGCAGTTCTTC. Translation gives CASSSLGGVTYNEQFF.

In DNA, the CDR3 is TGTGCCAGTAGTATTGGACAGGGTTTCACCTATGGCTACACCTTC. It encodes CASSIGQGFTYGYTF. This chain links TRBV19 with TRBJ1-2, with TRBD1 identical over 8 bases. Germline V gene sequence: CDR1 LNHDA, CDR2 SQIVND (reference sequence). This CDR3 spans 15 amino acids. The J segment lost 4 bases and the V segment lost 3 bases, leaving 7 bases of the junction unmatched.

The chain joins TRBV9 to TRBJ2-5, with D perhaps matching TRBD1 (6 bases). The CDR3 length is 14 residues. Trimming pared 0 bases from V and 5 bases from J, leaving 11 bases between. In germline, CDR1 is SGDLS, CDR2 YYNGEE. DNA for the CDR3: TGTGCCAGCAGCGTAGGTGGCAGGGGTGAGACCCAGTACTTC. This encodes CASSVGGRGETQYF.

V is TRBV4-3 and J is TRBJ2-2, with D possibly being TRBD1 (5 bases). Per the germline V gene, CDR1 is LGHNA and CDR2 is YSLEER. The V end lost 0 bases, the J end lost 5 bases, and 7 bases lay between the germline ends. The CDR3 sequence is 14 residues long. The CDR3 spells CASSQDRTTGELFF. The CDR3 DNA sequence: TGCGCCAGCAGCCAAGACAGGACAACCGGGGAGCTGTTTTTT.

The count of this clone is one. J is TRBJ2-5 and V is TRBV6-6; D is possibly TRBD1 (6 bases). The closer fit of TRBJ2-7 to the DNA end suggests the J call may be wrong. The CDR3 has 14 amino acids. The germline V gene encodes CDR1 MNHNY and CDR2 SVGAGI (reference sequence). CDR3 loop: CASSYPDRSYEQYF. As DNA, the CDR3 is TGTGCCAGCAGTTACCCTGACAGGTCCTACGAGCAGTACTTC.

This sequence joins TRBV25-1 and TRBJ2-7, with D perhaps TRBD2 (6 bases). CDR1 and CDR2 from the germline V gene are MGHDK and SYGVNS. With 1 base removed from V and 3 bases from J, the gap between germline ends came to 10 bases. The CDR3 runs 14 residues. This CDR3 reads CASSEFGGFYEQYF. CDR3 sequence (DNA): TGTGCCAGCAGTGAATTCGGGGGTTTCTACGAGCAGTACTTC.